The 21 T cell receptor beta chains presented below share a single source sample, sequenced in a study of T cell responses to AZD1222 COVID-19 vaccine. The method was immunoSEQ multiplex PCR; TCRdb's version includes in-frame clones alone and lacks a portion of them. This sample yields about 140,000 clones, of which over 85% are seen a single time; approximately 4.8% belongs to the top ten. Sample: peripheral blood, taken on day 0 of AZD1222 vaccination. Receptors were obtained from an adult in good health.

This chain connects TRBV19 to TRBJ1-2, with TRBD1 matching 7 bases. The CDR3 runs to 13 residues. The germline V gene has CDR1 LNHDA and CDR2 SQIVND (reference sequence). Germline trimming cut 3 bases from V and 2 bases from J; bases unmatched to any gene: 0. CDR3 sequence: CASSMGQNYGYTF. CDR3 nucleotide sequence: TGTGCCAGTAGTATGGGACAGAACTATGGCTACACCTTC.

This clone was seen a handful of times. This chain connects TRBV28 to TRBJ1-1, with D tentatively TRBD1 (6 bases). This CDR3 has 15 amino acids. The V gene lost 6 bases and the J gene lost 3 bases, with 17 bases spanning the gap. Germline loops: CDR1 MDHEN, CDR2 SYDVKM. CDR3 nucleotide sequence: TGTGCCAGCAGCCTAGGGGGTGGGGCTGACACTGAAGCTTTCTTT. It yields the protein CASSLGGGADTEAFF.

V gene TRBV2 combines with J gene TRBJ1-4; 8 bases fit TRBD1. Germline V CDR1 and CDR2: SNHLY, FYNNEI. Losses at the gene ends were 4 bases for V and 8 bases for J; bases not matched to a gene: 6. This CDR3 spans 14 amino acids. The DNA for the CDR3 is TGTGCCAGCAGTGCTGACAGGGGCTGGGAAAAACTGTTTTTT. Translating it yields CASSADRGWEKLFF.

The chain combines TRBV28 with TRBJ1-2, with D maybe TRBD1 (5 bases). Germline values: CDR1 MDHEN, CDR2 SYDVKM. Trimming left V 5 bases short and J 5 bases short, with 15 bases between. The CDR3 spans 14 residues. As DNA, the CDR3 is TGTGCCAGCAGTATAAGCCAGGGCACTTATGGCTACACCTTC. It is translated as CASSISQGTYGYTF.

As DNA, the CDR3 is TGTGCCAGCAGCCAAACATTACCCGGGACTACGACAGATACGCAGTATTTT. The encoded protein is CASSQTLPGTTTDTQYF. The chain has TRBV4-2 and TRBJ2-3; 7 nucleotides agree with TRBD2. The CDR3 spans 17 residues. Germline trimming cut 2 bases from V and 3 bases from J; bases unmatched to any gene: 11. Germline CDR1 is LGHNA and CDR2 is YNFKEQ.

The rearrangement joins TRBV18 to TRBJ1-1, with D unresolved. Trimming took off 4 bases at V and 3 bases at J, with 3 bases between the two ends. Germline CDR1 KGHSH, CDR2 LQKENI. The CDR3 covers 11 residues. CDR3 protein: CASSRDTEAFF. The CDR3 DNA is TGTGCCAGCTCACGGGACACTGAAGCTTTCTTT.

V usage is TRBV5-1 and J usage is TRBJ2-7; TRBD1 matches at 9 bases. This CDR3 has 15 amino acids. J lost 3 bases, V lost 4 bases, and 8 bases had no gene match. Germline V gene sequence: CDR1 SGHRS, CDR2 YFSETQ. The CDR3 coding sequence is TGCGCCAGCAGCCAGAGGACAGGGGCGGGCTACGAGCAGTACTTC. It is translated as CASSQRTGAGYEQYF. The whole variable domain, filled in from reference TRBV5-1 and TRBJ2-7, reads KAGVTQTPRYLIKTRGQQVTLSCSPISGHRSVSWYQQTPGQGLQFLFEYFSETQRNKGNFPGRFSGRQFSNSRSEMNVSTLELGDSALYLCASSQRTGAGYEQYFGPGTRLTVT.

The chain couples TRBV7-9 to TRBJ1-1; a weak D match, TRBD1 (6 bases). Germline assignment: CDR1 SEHNR and CDR2 FQNEAQ (reference sequence). V was clipped by 1 base and J by 3 bases, with 12 bases between them. The CDR3 is 15 amino acids. CDR3 sequence (DNA): TGTGCCAGCAGCTTAGTCTTAACAGGGTACACTGAAGCTTTCTTT. Its translation is CASSLVLTGYTEAFF.

The V gene is TRBV7-2, the J gene TRBJ2-7; D may correspond to TRBD1 or TRBD2 (6 bases each). The CDR3 spans 14 residues. CDR1 is SGHTA, CDR2 FQGNSA, per germline. V shed 5 bases and J shed 6 bases, with 17 bases lying between them. CDR3 residues: CASSPRGGQGEQYF. CDR3 sequence (DNA): TGTGCCAGCAGCCCCCGTGGGGGGCAAGGCGAGCAGTACTTC.

This rearrangement joins TRBV5-1 to TRBJ2-5; D not certain. Trimming shortened V by 0 bases and J by 7 bases, and 13 bases separated the two germline ends. The CDR3 runs 14 residues. Germline V gene lookup returns CDR1 SGHRS and CDR2 YFSETQ. The CDR3 DNA reads TGCGCCAGCAGCTTGGACGTGGGGTCCGGGACCCAGTACTTC. It encodes CASSLDVGSGTQYF.

This chain connects TRBV29-1 to TRBJ2-7; 7 bases are shared with TRBD1. This CDR3 comprises 15 residues. V lost 6 bases and J lost 9; bases outside the gene matches: 20. The germline gives CDR1 SQVTM, CDR2 ANQGSEA. This CDR3 is CSVLDRAKRYTRQYF. In DNA, the CDR3 is TGCAGCGTCCTAGACAGGGCGAAACGTTATACGAGGCAGTACTTC.

The chain couples TRBV11-3 to TRBJ2-1; the match to TRBD1 covers 7 bases. This CDR3 region has 15 residues. After removal of 1 base from V and 5 bases from J, the junction contained 5 bases not matched to a gene. Germline CDR1 is SGHNT and CDR2 is YENEEA. CDR3: CASSLGYGTDNEQFF. CDR3 sequence (DNA): TGTGCCAGCAGCTTAGGGTACGGGACAGACAATGAGCAGTTCTTC.

CDR3 protein: CASSRAGHLNSPLHF. The CDR3 nucleotides are TGTGCCAGCAGCCGGGCCGGACACCTTAATTCACCCCTCCACTTT. J is TRBJ1-6 and V is TRBV7-2, with D tentatively TRBD1 (5 bases). This CDR3 contains 15 residues. The V end lost 5 bases, the J end lost 6 bases, and 14 bases lay between the germline ends. Germline-derived CDR1 and CDR2 are SGHTA and FQGNSA. Drawing the rest from reference TRBV7-2 and TRBJ1-6, the complete variable domain is GAGVSQSPSNKVTEKGKDVELRCDPISGHTALYWYRQSLGQGLEFLIYFQGNSAPDKSGLPSDRFSAERTGGSVSTLTIQRTQQEDSAVYLCASSRAGHLNSPLHFGNGTRLTVT.

This sequence joins TRBV4-1 and TRBJ1-6; no firm D call. The CDR3 length is 13 residues. V lost 3 bases and J lost 13, with 13 bases in between. Germline V gene sequence: CDR1 MGHRA, CDR2 YSYEKL. CDR3 loop: CASSQDRFAPLHF. The CDR3 region has the DNA TGCGCCAGCAGCCAGGACCGGTTCGCGCCCCTCCACTTT.

The chain joins TRBV18 to TRBJ1-5; D gene unclear. V shed 6 bases and J shed 0 bases, with 9 bases lying between them. This CDR3 is built from 14 residues. Germline V gene data show CDR1 as KGHSH and CDR2 as LQKENI. The CDR3 region has the DNA TGTGCCAGCTCGCTAGATTTTAGCAATCAGCCCCAGCATTTT. Translation gives CASSLDFSNQPQHF.

This sequence joins TRBV6-5 and TRBJ2-7; D not resolved. The CDR3 has 14 amino acids. Germline V lookup: CDR1 MNHEY, CDR2 SVGAGI. V was pared by 2 bases and J by 2 bases, with 10 bases between. CDR3 sequence (DNA): TGTGCCAGCAGTTACAACGGCCAGACCTACGAGCAGTACTTC. This sequence encodes CASSYNGQTYEQYF.

The gene calls are TRBV2 and TRBJ2-7, with 11 positions matching TRBD1. This CDR3 has 14 amino acids. Per the germline V gene, CDR1 is SNHLY and CDR2 is FYNNEI. V lost 6 bases, J lost 1 base, and 2 bases stayed unmatched. Written as DNA, the CDR3 is TGTGCCAGCAGCGGGACAGGGGGTTCCTACGAGCAGTACTTC. This encodes CASSGTGGSYEQYF.

V usage is TRBV28 and J usage is TRBJ2-1; tentatively, D is TRBD2 (7 bases). The germline V gene encodes CDR1 MDHEN and CDR2 SYDVKM. This CDR3 is 15 amino acids long. The germline V and J ends were trimmed by 6 bases and 1 base, with 13 bases remaining between them. The CDR3 loop reads CASSLAGASYNEQFF. CDR3 nucleotides: TGTGCCAGCAGCCTTGCGGGGGCTTCCTACAATGAGCAGTTCTTC.

This chain joins TRBV28 and TRBJ2-2; D is tentatively TRBD1 or TRBD2 (5 bases each). The V end lost 11 bases, the J end lost 0 bases, and 19 bases lay between the germline ends. This CDR3 is built from 16 residues. Germline V gene lookup returns CDR1 MDHEN and CDR2 SYDVKM. The CDR3 spells CASRYSGAANTGELFF. The CDR3 DNA is TGTGCCTCTCGCTACTCCGGGGCCGCGAACACCGGGGAGCTGTTTTTT.

This chain joins TRBV3-1 (or the pseudogene TRBV3-2) and TRBJ1-4; 11 bases line up with TRBD1. Germline V gives CDR1 LGHDT, CDR2 YNNKEL (reference sequence). With 3 bases clipped from V and 4 bases from J, the junction kept 4 bases outside the gene matches. The CDR3 loop spans 16 amino acids. CDR3 residues: CASSQEGQGDNEKLFF. CDR3 nucleotides: TGTGCCAGCAGCCAGGAGGGACAGGGGGATAATGAAAAACTGTTTTTT.

The rearrangement links TRBV28 to TRBJ1-6; TRBD1 is a possible D gene (6 bases). The CDR3 has 16 residues. Looked up from germline, CDR1 is MDHEN and CDR2 is SYDVKM. V was cut by 5 bases and J by 6 bases, with 17 bases left in between. As DNA, the CDR3 is TGTGCCAGCAGTCCGGGGGGCGGGGTTCGTAATTCACCCCTCCACTTT. It yields the protein CASSPGGGVRNSPLHF.